By frequency in the sample, the clone carrying this T cell receptor beta chain is large. The sample is drawn from a study of immune characterization of retroperitoneal liposarcoma. This CDR3 is 14 amino acids long. Per the germline V gene, CDR1 is MNHNS and CDR2 is SASEGT. TCRdb re-called the PCR reads through MiXCR, storing one row per CDR3 protein. The data show 10,000 or so distinct CDR3 sequences, roughly 26% seen once. This chain uses TRBV6-1 with TRBJ2-5; 7 bases line up with TRBD1. The DNA matches TRBJ2-7 better at its end, which makes the J call doubtful. The sequence came from a male donor with retroperitoneal liposarcoma. Sample: tumor tissue. CDR3: CASSRKGAAYEQYF. DNA for the CDR3: TGTGCCAGCAGTAGAAAGGGGGCGGCGTACGAGCAGTACTTC.